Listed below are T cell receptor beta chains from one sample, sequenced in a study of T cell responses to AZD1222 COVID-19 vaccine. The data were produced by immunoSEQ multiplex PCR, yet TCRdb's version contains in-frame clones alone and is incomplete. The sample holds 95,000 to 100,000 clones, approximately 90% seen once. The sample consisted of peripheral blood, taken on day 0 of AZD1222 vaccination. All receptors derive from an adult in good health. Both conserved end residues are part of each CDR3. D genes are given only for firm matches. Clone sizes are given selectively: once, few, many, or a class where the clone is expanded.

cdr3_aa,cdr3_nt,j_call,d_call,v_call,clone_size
CASSQSNMNTEAFF,TGTGCCAGCAGCCAGAGCAACATGAACACTGAAGCTTTCTTT,TRBJ1-1,-,TRBV7-6,-
CASTPSAGGTEAFF,TGTGCCAGCACCCCATCGGCAGGGGGCACTGAAGCTTTCTTT,TRBJ1-1,TRBD1,TRBV9,-
CASSLGGYSGSREQFF,TGCGCCAGCAGCCTAGGGGGGTATAGCGGCTCCCGCGAGCAGTTCTTC,TRBJ2-1,-,TRBV5-1,-
CASSLEGFANEKLFF,TGTGCCAGCAGCTTAGAAGGGTTCGCTAATGAAAAACTGTTTTTT,TRBJ1-4,-,TRBV7-6,-
CASSYGTRAGEQYF,TGTGCCAGCAGTTACGGGACTAGGGCCGGGGAGCAGTACTTC,TRBJ2-7,TRBD2,TRBV6-2/TRBV6-3,-
CASSEYRSGTGGTEAFF,TGTGCCAGCAGTGAATATAGGTCCGGGACAGGGGGCACTGAAGCTTTCTTT,TRBJ1-1,TRBD1,TRBV25-1,-
CASSYGLAGGNEQFF,TGTGCCAGCAGCTATGGACTAGCGGGGGGCAATGAGCAGTTCTTC,TRBJ2-1,TRBD2,TRBV5-6,-
CASSLSYKQGLMNTEAFF,TGTGCCAGCAGTTTATCCTATAAGCAGGGGCTTATGAACACTGAAGCTTTCTTT,TRBJ1-1,-,TRBV28,-
CASSQDRETDTQYF,TGTGCCAGCAGTCAAGACAGGGAGACAGATACGCAGTATTTT,TRBJ2-3,TRBD1,TRBV6-2/TRBV6-3,-
CASSLSTPPTYEQYF,TGTGCCAGCAGTTTATCGACACCTCCGACCTACGAGCAGTACTTC,TRBJ2-7,-,TRBV27,-
CASRMAGGYEQYF,TGTGCCAGCAGGATGGCAGGGGGTTACGAGCAGTACTTC,TRBJ2-7,TRBD1,TRBV6-5,-
CASSSLMNTEAFF,TGTGCCAGCAGCTCACTCATGAACACTGAAGCTTTCTTT,TRBJ1-1,-,TRBV7-2,-
CASSILPGTSASTDTQYF,TGTGCCAGTAGTATCTTGCCAGGGACTAGCGCTAGCACAGATACGCAGTATTTT,TRBJ2-3,TRBD2,TRBV19,-
CASSPREWGDTDTQYF,TGTGCCAGCAGCCCTAGGGAGTGGGGGGACACAGATACGCAGTATTTT,TRBJ2-3,-,TRBV7-9,-
CATSGTSTDTQYF,TGTGCCACCTCCGGGACTAGCACAGATACGCAGTATTTT,TRBJ2-3,-,TRBV6-4,-
CASRLIGQGRGTEAFF,TGTGCCAGCAGACTAATAGGACAGGGGCGAGGCACTGAAGCTTTCTTT,TRBJ1-1,TRBD1,TRBV5-4,-
CASSQIAGYNEQFF,TGTGCCAGCAGCCAAATAGCTGGCTACAATGAGCAGTTCTTC,TRBJ2-1,-,TRBV7-2,-
CAIGGDGRTYEQYF,TGTGCCATCGGGGGGGACGGGCGCACCTACGAGCAGTACTTC,TRBJ2-7,TRBD2,TRBV10-3,-
CASSSGGAGNTIYF,TGTGCCAGCAGCTCTGGGGGGGCTGGAAACACCATATATTTT,TRBJ1-3,-,TRBV5-4,once
CASSVGQGKTEAFF,TGCGCCAGCAGTGTGGGACAGGGCAAAACTGAAGCTTTCTTT,TRBJ1-1,TRBD1,TRBV5-1,-
CASSFEVLSNTEAFF,TGTGCCAGCAGCTTCGAGGTATTGTCCAACACTGAAGCTTTCTTT,TRBJ1-1,-,TRBV5-4,-